This is a list of T cell receptor beta chains from one sample in a study of blood T cell repertoires in COVID-19. TCRdb's table, derived via immunoSEQ multiplex PCR, lists solely in-frame clones and lacks some. The sample holds approximately 350,000 clones, roughly nine tenths seen once. The sample taken for sequencing was PBMCs or T cells enriched from blood (not recorded which). These receptor sequences come from a man aged 18 to 30 who had recovered from COVID-19. Both conserved end residues are part of each CDR3. D genes are given only for firm matches. For some rows the clone size is stated as once, few or many, or as a class when expanded; others skip it.

V gene: TRBV7-3
D gene: NA
clone size: NA
J gene: TRBJ2-7
CDR3 protein: CASSQPPAGEQYF
CDR3 DNA: TGTGCCAGCAGCCAACCCCCCGCGGGTGAGCAGTACTTC

V gene: TRBV6-5
D gene: NA
clone size: NA
J gene: TRBJ2-3
CDR3 protein: CASSSTADTQYF
CDR3 DNA: TGTGCCAGCAGTTCCACTGCAGATACGCAGTATTTT

V gene: TRBV28
D gene: TRBD2
clone size: NA
J gene: TRBJ2-4
CDR3 protein: CASSRSKGLAGYEYF
CDR3 DNA: TGTGCCAGCAGTCGCTCAAAGGGACTAGCGGGATACGAGTACTTC

V gene: TRBV10-3
D gene: TRBD1
clone size: once
J gene: TRBJ1-5
CDR3 protein: CATDRGNQPQHF
CDR3 DNA: TGTGCCACGGACAGGGGGAATCAGCCCCAGCATTTT

V gene: TRBV12-3/TRBV12-4
D gene: NA
clone size: NA
J gene: TRBJ2-1
CDR3 protein: CASSPVANNEQFF
CDR3 DNA: TGTGCCAGCAGTCCCGTAGCGAACAATGAGCAGTTCTTC

V gene: TRBV9
D gene: NA
clone size: NA
J gene: TRBJ2-7
CDR3 protein: CASSVDPGNYEQYF
CDR3 DNA: TGTGCCAGCAGCGTAGATCCAGGTAACTACGAGCAGTACTTC

V gene: TRBV7-3
D gene: NA
clone size: NA
J gene: TRBJ2-3
CDR3 protein: CASSLSQGTDTQYF
CDR3 DNA: TGTGCCAGCAGCTTAAGTCAGGGAACGGATACGCAGTATTTT

V gene: TRBV5-1
D gene: TRBD2
clone size: NA
J gene: TRBJ2-7
CDR3 protein: CASSLERPGGYEQYF
CDR3 DNA: TGCGCCAGCAGCTTGGAACGGCCGGGGGGCTACGAGCAGTACTTC

V gene: TRBV27
D gene: TRBD1
clone size: NA
J gene: TRBJ1-2
CDR3 protein: CASRRDSNYGYTF
CDR3 DNA: TGTGCCAGCAGGAGGGACAGTAACTATGGCTACACCTTC

V gene: TRBV4-1
D gene: TRBD2
clone size: NA
J gene: TRBJ2-4
CDR3 protein: CASSPGLAGGGGKNIQYF
CDR3 DNA: TGCGCCAGCAGCCCCGGACTAGCGGGAGGGGGGGGCAAAAACATTCAGTACTTC

V gene: TRBV4-3
D gene: NA
clone size: once
J gene: TRBJ2-7
CDR3 protein: CASSPREWDEQYF
CDR3 DNA: TGCGCCAGCAGCCCCCGGGAGTGGGACGAGCAGTACTTC

V gene: TRBV15
D gene: TRBD2
clone size: NA
J gene: TRBJ2-1
CDR3 protein: CATSSGRGRAYNEQFF
CDR3 DNA: TGTGCCACCAGCAGCGGGAGGGGTAGAGCCTACAATGAGCAGTTCTTC

V gene: TRBV19
D gene: TRBD1
clone size: NA
J gene: TRBJ1-1
CDR3 protein: CASSDRGNTEAFF
CDR3 DNA: TGTGCCAGTAGCGACAGGGGCAACACTGAAGCTTTCTTT

V gene: TRBV18
D gene: NA
clone size: NA
J gene: TRBJ1-5
CDR3 protein: CASSPMFGGNQPQHF
CDR3 DNA: TGTGCCAGCTCACCAATGTTCGGGGGCAATCAGCCCCAGCATTTT

V gene: TRBV9
D gene: NA
clone size: NA
J gene: TRBJ2-2
CDR3 protein: CASQRKREAGELFF
CDR3 DNA: TGTGCCAGCCAAAGGAAGAGGGAGGCCGGGGAGCTGTTTTTT

V gene: TRBV27
D gene: NA
clone size: NA
J gene: TRBJ1-3
CDR3 protein: CATIENFPGNTIYF
CDR3 DNA: TGTGCCACGATCGAAAACTTCCCTGGAAACACCATATATTTT

V gene: TRBV9
D gene: TRBD1
clone size: NA
J gene: TRBJ2-7
CDR3 protein: CASSVSTGADYEQYF
CDR3 DNA: TGTGCCAGCAGCGTTTCGACAGGGGCGGACTACGAGCAGTACTTC

V gene: TRBV9
D gene: TRBD1
clone size: NA
J gene: TRBJ1-1
CDR3 protein: CASSVQDRADTEAFF
CDR3 DNA: TGTGCCAGCAGCGTTCAGGACAGGGCAGACACTGAAGCTTTCTTT

V gene: TRBV7-9
D gene: NA
clone size: NA
J gene: TRBJ2-3
CDR3 protein: CASSLRPQSTRDTQYF
CDR3 DNA: TGTGCCAGCAGCTTACGTCCCCAAAGCACGCGGGATACGCAGTATTTT

V gene: TRBV13
D gene: TRBD1
clone size: NA
J gene: TRBJ2-3
CDR3 protein: CASSPGWSGQGTDTQYF
CDR3 DNA: TGTGCCAGCAGCCCGGGTTGGTCGGGACAGGGGACAGATACGCAGTATTTT

V gene: TRBV4-2
D gene: TRBD2
clone size: NA
J gene: TRBJ2-1
CDR3 protein: CASSQDLAGGLPFF
CDR3 DNA: TGTGCCAGCAGCCAAGATCTAGCGGGAGGGCTCCCGTTCTTC

V gene: TRBV14
D gene: TRBD1
clone size: NA
J gene: TRBJ2-7
CDR3 protein: CASSQGRMGQPTYEQYF
CDR3 DNA: TGTGCCAGCAGCCAAGGAAGGATGGGACAGCCTACCTACGAGCAGTACTTC

V gene: TRBV28
D gene: NA
clone size: NA
J gene: TRBJ1-1
CDR3 protein: CASSFAGEGNTEAFF
CDR3 DNA: TGTGCCAGCAGTTTTGCAGGGGAGGGGAACACTGAAGCTTTCTTT

V gene: TRBV6-2/TRBV6-3
D gene: NA
clone size: NA
J gene: TRBJ2-7
CDR3 protein: CASSGTTTYEQYF
CDR3 DNA: TGTGCCAGCAGTGGGACAACGACCTACGAGCAGTACTTC

V gene: TRBV24-1
D gene: NA
clone size: NA
J gene: TRBJ2-1
CDR3 protein: CATSEQYEQFF
CDR3 DNA: TGTGCCACCAGTGAGCAGTATGAGCAGTTCTTC

V gene: TRBV10-3
D gene: TRBD2
clone size: few
J gene: TRBJ2-1
CDR3 protein: CAIRGTSANEQFF
CDR3 DNA: TGTGCCATCAGAGGGACTAGCGCCAATGAGCAGTTCTTC

V gene: TRBV6-1
D gene: NA
clone size: NA
J gene: TRBJ1-2
CDR3 protein: CASSEISEGYTF
CDR3 DNA: TGTGCCAGCAGTGAAATAAGTGAGGGCTACACCTTC

V gene: TRBV21-1
D gene: NA
clone size: NA
J gene: TRBJ1-6
CDR3 protein: CASSFIRTGGAQVSPLHF
CDR3 DNA: TGTGCCAGCAGCTTCATCCGGACAGGGGGCGCACAGGTTTCACCCCTCCACTTT

V gene: TRBV18
D gene: NA
clone size: NA
J gene: TRBJ1-2
CDR3 protein: CASSLSVAYGYTF
CDR3 DNA: TGTGCCAGCTCACTCTCAGTGGCCTATGGCTACACCTTC